This T cell receptor beta chain was observed in a study of cytomegalovirus exposure and HLA in healthy donors. Study findings and constraints: Specific recognition of CMV antigens was confirmed in vitro for a few chains (all CMV-associated). The authors enumerated over 150 TCR beta chains as linked to cytomegalovirus.

Using immunoSEQ multiplex PCR, the repertoire was profiled, and TCRdb retains in-frame clones only, with some absent. This table holds over 150,000 clones, roughly 85% found once. With regard to this clone: The antigen remains undetermined.

Sequencing was carried out using PBMCs. The TCR was taken from a man in his late teens or twenties in good health and CMV-seropositive.

CDR3 in DNA: TGTGCCAGCAGCCAAGGGTGGTCAGGGTTATTCACTGAAGCTTTCTTT. Its translation is CASSQGWSGLFTEAFF. V usage is TRBV14 and J usage is TRBJ1-1, with a possible D match to TRBD1 (5 bases). V lost 1 base to trimming and J lost 4 bases, with 16 bases between them. CDR1 is SGHDN and CDR2 is FVKESK in the germline V gene. This CDR3 spans 16 amino acids.